This T cell receptor beta chain derives from a study of cytomegalovirus exposure and HLA in healthy donors (TCRdb year 2017). About the study as a whole: An earlier analysis of several hundred of the donors reported 276 Gb of sequence data and around 120 million unique TCR beta sequences from some 180 million T cells. Among about 390 genotyped donors of the cohort, an average of 235,054 unique TCR beta nucleotide sequences were sequenced per donor, about a sixth of them non-productive. The study profiled the T cell repertoires of fewer than 850 subjects by immunosequencing and related them to cytomegalovirus serostatus. In the later analysis, no new phenotypic data were used to find candidate immune exposures; instead, reliance was placed on TCR beta sequences and their occurrence across donors. An early release covering 550 to 650 HLA-typed donors comprised approximately 300 gigabases of sequencing data and about 90 million unique TCR sequences. Along with the approximately 650-subject first cohort, a separate validation cohort of roughly 110 different subjects was used. An earlier analysis of more than 450 of the donors used high-throughput TCR beta sequencing to judge whether each TCR beta V gene segment behaved as functional or pseudogenic. In a later genetic analysis, genome-wide SNP genotypes for about three fifths of the roughly 670 donors were used, and that subset was treated as a discovery cohort. All discovery cohort repertoires had been generated using a single sequencing platform. Five DR-DQ haplotypes were treated as single units for association and clustering because of strong linkage in the cohort. To study patterns of TCR occurrence, a later analysis re-analyzed previously published TCR beta repertoires from hundreds of donors and added high-resolution HLA genotyping. Of the roughly 400 genotyped donors, 65% to 90% fell in the genetic ancestry cluster associated with self-reported Caucasian donors. The number of donors typed differed by locus, with about 629-630 for A, B, C, DRB1 and DQB1, roughly 520 for DQA1, nearly 610 for DPA1, and some 450 for DPB1. Class I and class II HLA loci were covered by the typing at four-digit resolution. The study was designed to test whether signatures of past pathogen exposure could be identified by cataloging public T cell receptors. Donor age, sex, ethnicity and CMV serostatus were collected together with the repertoire data. To predict cytomegalovirus infection status, the study brought together high-throughput TCR immunosequencing, statistical association of individual TCRs with disease status, and machine learning. The research as a whole found: A later analysis reported that several top co-occurrence clusters appeared linked to parvovirus B19, influenza, CMV and Epstein-Barr virus. Because the 87-base-pair reads could not distinguish some IMGT-functional V segments, including TRBV6-2 and TRBV6-3, those segments were excluded. A later analysis found that TCR association rates varied across HLA loci, with DRB1 alleles showing the most associated TCRs and HLA-C alleles the fewest. Roughly uniform sequencing depth across donors was assumed in presence/absence analyses, although this assumption may not hold. A cluster of highly shared sequence variants was judged likely to represent a technical artifact of the sequencing pipeline. The classifier was reported to diagnose cytomegalovirus status with high specificity and sensitivity in both the original and validation cohorts. The study listed 150 to 200 TCR beta chains as associated with cytomegalovirus. According to a later genetic analysis, donors in an Asian-associated ancestry cluster had fewer N-insertions in productive TCRs than the approximately 670-donor mean. When HLA alleles, especially DR and DQ, strongly co-occurred, attributing TCR associations to individual alleles was difficult. In a later analysis, HLA-associated TCR beta chains were found to be more clonally expanded and to have lower generation probabilities than equally common non-associated chains. HLA typing was unavailable for some donors at each locus, so association tests used only the typed subset. Most TCR sequences were seen in very few donors, while some public TCRs were found in many individuals. The authors suggested that the approach could potentially be generalized to other disease states and immunological phenotypes. In vitro tests confirmed that a few of the cytomegalovirus-associated TCR beta chains recognize cytomegalovirus antigens. An association between a missense DCLRE1C variant and V-gene and J-gene trimming of TCR beta chains was found in a later genetic analysis and replicated in an independent cohort. Because counts were too low, some 17 rarely observed V segments, including chromosome 9 orphons, were excluded from the earlier analysis of roughly 580 of the donors. Broadly in line with IMGT annotations, most TCR beta V segments showed up in productive rearrangements about 90% or about 30% of the time in an earlier analysis of roughly 590 of the donors. Specific HLA alleles were associated with over 15,000 TCR beta sequences at a false discovery rate of 0.05 in a later analysis. Only TCR beta chains were sequenced in this cohort, and the absence of alpha or paired-chain data limited detectable features. In a later analysis, most CMV-associated TCR beta chains were found to appear HLA-restricted, with HLA associations seemingly driven largely by CMV exposure. Linkage disequilibrium might explain the correlated functional status among segregating V segments, but an unknown experimental factor could not be excluded. A further reported finding was that TCR beta sequences accurately predicted the HLA-A and HLA-B alleles for most subjects in the first cohort. CMV serostatus was the only immune exposure information available for the cohort.

In total, just over 650 healthy bone marrow donors made up the cohort. At the time of sampling, every cohort member was nominally healthy, though immune exposures that went unrecorded were likely present. The donor tested CMV seronegative and was one of the 352 seronegative cohort members. Every donor gave a peripheral blood sample, and the peripheral blood mononuclear cells from that sample were used for TCR beta sequencing. Genomic DNA extraction from the blood cell samples was performed with the Qiagen DNeasy Blood Extraction Kit. The germline V gene supplies CDR1 SGHTA and CDR2 FQGNSA. V loses 5 bases at its end and J loses 2 bases; junction bases beyond the gene matches: 10. The CDR3 holds 16 amino acids from the cysteine to the phenylalanine. The entry retains the CDR3 DNA only, 48 bases that are in frame from base 1. The library was produced with the immunoSEQ multiplex PCR assay. For the multiplex PCR, a mixture combining 60 forward primers for TCR Vbeta segments and 13 reverse primers for TCR Jbeta segments was used. The CDR3 region of rearranged TCR beta genes was amplified from genomic DNA with a multiplex PCR assay. The amplified TCR beta libraries were sequenced on the Illumina HiSeq System as 87-base-pair reads. Concerning the study's data processing: A later analysis tallied tens of millions of unique TCR beta chains across the 700 or so repertoires, and roughly 11 million of those chains were shared by two or more donors. Raw reads were error-corrected and collapsed into unique sequences with a nearest-neighbor algorithm that merged closely related sequences to remove PCR and sequencing errors. V, D and J gene segments were assigned by aligning CDR3 sequences to IMGT reference sequences. Each retained sequence needed at least a six-nucleotide match to both a V gene segment and a J gene segment. A rearrangement counted as productive if the CDR3 had no stop codons and remained in frame with V and J, and every other rearrangement counted as non-productive. CDR3 was defined by IMGT convention, running from the second conserved V-encoded cysteine to the conserved J-encoded phenylalanine. The earlier analysis of about 610 of the donors excluded sequences that lacked an unambiguous match to a single V gene segment. In an earlier analysis of approximately 500 of the donors, a V segment was called functional when productive rearrangements were above 56.7%, and segregating when the standard deviation between donors exceeded 5%. A statistical classification framework was developed to diagnose cytomegalovirus status using the catalog of TCR beta chain sequences. In a later analysis, V and J genes were assigned by comparing TCR nucleotide sequences against IMGT/GENE-DB human TR gene sequences. Using the TCRdist pipeline, a later analysis assigned CDR3 sequences along with most-parsimonious VDJ recombination scenarios. In a later analysis, every TCR beta chain was defined by the combination of its CDR3 amino acid sequence and its V-gene family, and reads without a unique V-gene family were dropped. To address suspected cross-contamination and a sequencing artifact, a later analysis removed over 500 highly shared, low-generation-probability nucleotide sequences. In a later analysis, a clonal expansion index was calculated for each public chain from normalized within-repertoire ranks of inferred template counts. In a later analysis, generation probabilities were computed with a VDJ recombination model fitted to out-of-frame rearrangements, and the resulting probabilities were checked against IGoR. In a later analysis, hypergeometric tests were used to score TCR-TCR, TCR-HLA and TCR-CMV co-occurrence, with a repertoire-size bias correction applied to TCR pairs. In a later analysis, false discovery rates were estimated by permuting HLA or CMV assignments 20 times. In a later analysis, co-occurring TCRs were grouped with DBSCAN, and TCRdist sequence similarity was added when clustering was performed within HLA-allele-positive subsets. For co-occurrence clustering, repertoires with fewer than 30,000 or more than 120,000 public chains were excluded, along with five repertoires with anomalous nucleotide sharing. TCRdb took this table from immuneACCESS and kept in-frame rearrangements with V and J called. Such tables lack part of the clones; where checked against another copy, unresolved V genes explain under half of the gap, and the rest is unexplained. For V, J and clone size, that table is used; D and trimming come from the DNA. Recorded for this sample are about 150,000 clones; 84% of them occurred a single time. The ten largest clonotypes hold 1.5% to 2.5% of the sample.

Comment on this clone: Its cognate antigen has yet to be identified. No base qualities exist here, and no much larger clone lies one base off it.

The clonotype comes from a man aged 18 to 35 in good health and CMV-seronegative. Recombination joined TRBV7-2 with TRBJ2-7, and 9 junction bases match TRBD1. Specimen: PBMCs. The CDR3 corresponds to CASSQYPGQGTYEQYF. The DNA is TGTGCCAGCAGCCAATACCCGGGACAGGGCACCTACGAGCAGTACTTC. With the portions outside the CDR3 filled from the reference TRBV7-2 and TRBJ2-7 genes, the complete variable region becomes GAGVSQSPSNKVTEKGKDVELRCDPISGHTALYWYRQSLGQGLEFLIYFQGNSAPDKSGLPSDRFSAERTGGSVSTLTIQRTQQEDSAVYLCASSQYPGQGTYEQYFGPGTRLTVT.